A selection of T cell receptor beta chains follows, all from one sample in a study of blood T cell repertoires in COVID-19. Sequencing was performed with immunoSEQ multiplex PCR; in TCRdb, only in-frame clones are kept and a portion is missing. The sample holds around 120,000 clones; roughly 90% are singletons and the top ten take 3.8%. The sequencing sample was made of peripheral blood. The receptor source for this set is a woman aged 60 to 75 with COVID-19, enrolled during active disease. Both conserved end residues are part of each CDR3. Each record gives: J gene, V gene, clone size, D gene, CDR3 protein, CDR3 DNA. D genes are given only for firm matches. Size tells how often a clone was seen (once, few, many) or the class of an expanded clone, and some rows leave it out.

TRBJ1-2 | TRBV2 | . | . | CASSTTPQGSYGYTF | TGTGCCAGCAGTACAACTCCACAGGGCAGTTATGGCTACACCTTC
TRBJ2-3 | TRBV11-3 | . | TRBD1 | CASGTGGSTDTQYF | TGTGCCAGCGGGACAGGGGGCAGCACAGATACGCAGTATTTT
TRBJ2-7 | TRBV5-1 | . | . | CASSLGRSYPQTYEQYF | TGCGCCAGCAGCCTAGGCCGTAGTTACCCCCAGACCTACGAGCAGTACTTC
TRBJ1-5 | TRBV15 | . | TRBD1 | CATSRGDRNNQPQHF | TGTGCCACCAGCAGAGGGGACAGAAACAATCAGCCCCAGCATTTT
TRBJ2-2 | TRBV6-5 | . | . | CASTQDQFTGELFF | TGTGCCAGCACACAGGACCAGTTCACCGGGGAGCTGTTTTTT
TRBJ2-1 | TRBV3-1/TRBV3-2 | . | TRBD1 | CASSSDGTGRNEQFF | TGTGCCAGCAGCTCAGATGGGACAGGGCGCAATGAGCAGTTCTTC
TRBJ1-2 | TRBV5-1 | . | . | CASSLDREYVYTF | TGCGCCAGCAGCTTGGACAGGGAGTATGTCTACACCTTC
TRBJ2-7 | TRBV18 | . | . | CASSPGPFSSSYEQYF | TGTGCCAGCTCACCTGGTCCGTTCTCGAGCTCCTACGAGCAGTACTTC
TRBJ2-1 | TRBV5-1 | . | . | CASSLGGGSWNEQFF | TGCGCCAGCAGCTTGGGAGGGGGTAGTTGGAATGAGCAGTTCTTC
TRBJ1-2 | TRBV30 | . | TRBD1 | CAWSGTGFGYTF | TGTGCCTGGAGTGGGACAGGGTTTGGCTACACCTTC
TRBJ2-3 | TRBV6-4 | few | . | CASSAGGHRSAQYF | TGTGCCAGCAGTGCGGGGGGCCATCGTAGCGCGCAGTATTTT
TRBJ2-5 | TRBV7-9 | . | . | CASSHDWRETQYF | TGTGCCAGCAGCCACGACTGGCGGGAGACCCAGTACTTC
TRBJ1-2 | TRBV7-2 | . | . | CASSPSWRGHYGYTF | TGTGCCAGCAGCCCAAGCTGGAGGGGCCACTATGGCTACACCTTC
TRBJ2-5 | TRBV5-8 | . | . | CASSLAPGRFGTQYF | TGTGCCAGCAGCTTGGCCCCGGGTCGCTTTGGGACCCAGTACTTC
TRBJ1-5 | TRBV14 | . | TRBD1 | CASSRDSLQPQHF | TGTGCCAGCAGCCGGGACAGTCTTCAGCCCCAGCATTTT
TRBJ1-1 | TRBV12-3/TRBV12-4 | . | TRBD1 | CASRGQGFTEAFF | TGTGCCAGCAGGGGACAGGGATTCACTGAAGCTTTCTTT
TRBJ1-5 | TRBV5-6 | . | . | CASSRAGFSNQPQHF | TGTGCCAGCAGCCGGGCAGGGTTCAGCAATCAGCCCCAGCATTTT
TRBJ2-4 | TRBV4-1 | . | TRBD1 | CASSQVIYRDRGNIQYF | TGCGCCAGCAGCCAAGTCATCTATCGGGACAGGGGAAACATTCAGTACTTC
TRBJ2-3 | TRBV6-2/TRBV6-3 | . | . | CASSYLPRGGPTQYF | TGTGCCAGCAGTTACCTACCCCGCGGGGGCCCAACGCAGTATTTT
TRBJ1-2 | TRBV4-3 | . | TRBD1 | CASSLTDRWLIYGYTF | TGCGCCAGCAGCCTAACGGACAGGTGGCTCATCTATGGCTACACCTTC
TRBJ1-2 | TRBV19 | . | . | CASSMVQTPIYGYTF | TGTGCCAGTAGTATGGTCCAGACACCAATCTATGGCTACACCTTC
TRBJ2-1 | TRBV5-1 | few | . | CASSLMATYNEQFF | TGCGCCAGCAGCTTAATGGCGACTTACAATGAGCAGTTCTTC
TRBJ1-2 | TRBV9 | . | TRBD1 | CASSVAGQGAHGGYTF | TGTGCCAGCAGCGTAGCAGGACAGGGGGCGCATGGTGGCTACACCTTC
TRBJ1-2 | TRBV27 | few | . | CASRKEDFYGYTF | TGTGCCAGCAGAAAAGAGGACTTCTATGGCTACACCTTC
TRBJ1-5 | TRBV10-2 | . | . | CASSEMAGNQPQHF | TGCGCCAGCAGTGAGATGGCAGGCAATCAGCCCCAGCATTTT
TRBJ2-5 | TRBV29-1 | . | TRBD1 | CSVDTGQGAGETQYF | TGCAGCGTTGACACGGGACAGGGGGCGGGGGAGACCCAGTACTTC
TRBJ1-5 | TRBV19 | once | TRBD1 | CASGGTGGNQPQHF | TGTGCCAGCGGGGGGACAGGGGGCAATCAGCCCCAGCATTTT
TRBJ1-6 | TRBV30 | once | . | CAWGQYNSPLHF | TGTGCCTGGGGACAGTATAATTCACCCCTCCACTTT
TRBJ1-2 | TRBV7-8 | . | TRBD1 | CASSSVQGIYGYTF | TGTGCCAGCAGCTCCGTACAGGGGATCTATGGCTACACCTTC
TRBJ1-6 | TRBV5-1 | . | TRBD1 | CASSLTGTDSPLHF | TGCGCCAGCAGCTTAACCGGGACAGATTCACCCCTCCACTTT
TRBJ2-2 | TRBV5-1 | once | TRBD1 | CASSVDPRQGTDGELFF | TGCGCCAGCAGCGTTGATCCGCGACAGGGGACGGACGGGGAGCTGTTTTTT
TRBJ1-3 | TRBV20-1 | . | . | CSASQGSGNTIYF | TGCAGTGCTAGTCAGGGCTCTGGAAACACCATATATTTT
TRBJ2-1 | TRBV2 | . | TRBD1 | CASSELGQGATEQFF | TGTGCCAGCAGTGAACTCGGACAGGGGGCGACTGAGCAGTTCTTC
TRBJ1-4 | TRBV5-1 | . | . | CASSLDPSNEKLFF | TGCGCCAGCAGCTTGGATCCGAGTAATGAAAAACTGTTTTTT
TRBJ2-7 | TRBV18 | . | TRBD2 | CASSTTSGGYEQYF | TGTGCCAGTTCCACAACTAGCGGGGGCTACGAGCAGTACTTC
TRBJ2-1 | TRBV5-1 | . | TRBD2 | CASRLGTSGGAYEQFF | TGCGCCAGCCGTCTCGGGACTAGCGGGGGGGCCTATGAGCAGTTCTTC
TRBJ1-3 | TRBV6-5 | . | . | CASKSSGNTIYF | TGTGCCAGTAAGAGCTCTGGAAACACCATATATTTT
TRBJ1-5 | TRBV18 | . | . | CASSGGGNNQPQHF | TGTGCCAGCTCCGGGGGGGGAAACAATCAGCCCCAGCATTTT
TRBJ1-6 | TRBV4-2 | few | . | CASSQGVADLSGYNSPLHF | TGTGCCAGCAGCCAAGGTGTTGCAGATCTCAGCGGGTATAATTCACCCCTCCACTTT
TRBJ1-1 | TRBV3-1/TRBV3-2 | once | . | CASSPQGSFMNTEAFF | TGTGCCAGCAGCCCCCAGGGGAGTTTCATGAACACTGAAGCTTTCTTT
TRBJ2-1 | TRBV5-1 | . | TRBD1 | CASSLEGQPFFYSYNEQFF | TGCGCCAGCAGCTTGGAGGGACAGCCCTTTTTCTACTCCTACAATGAGCAGTTCTTC
TRBJ2-2 | TRBV10-3 | . | . | CAISESGVNTGELFF | TGTGCCATCAGTGAGTCAGGAGTGAACACCGGGGAGCTGTTTTTT
TRBJ1-1 | TRBV9 | once | . | CASSVNLGTEAFF | TGTGCCAGCAGCGTGAATCTCGGGACTGAAGCTTTCTTT
TRBJ1-5 | TRBV18 | . | . | CASSPMDAGRNQPQHF | TGTGCCAGCTCACCAATGGATGCAGGGCGGAATCAGCCCCAGCATTTT
TRBJ1-5 | TRBV19 | few | TRBD1 | CASSYGRGPSNQPQHF | TGTGCCAGTAGTTACGGCAGGGGGCCCTCAAATCAGCCCCAGCATTTT
TRBJ1-6 | TRBV6-5 | . | . | CASSYSPRVNSPLHF | TGTGCCAGCAGTTACTCGCCCAGGGTTAATTCACCCCTCCACTTT
TRBJ2-5 | TRBV9 | once | TRBD2 | CASSAGLAGRQETQYF | TGTGCCAGCAGCGCTGGACTAGCGGGGAGACAAGAGACCCAGTACTTC
TRBJ1-3 | TRBV18 | once | . | CASSSISDSGNTIYF | TGTGCCAGCTCATCTATAAGCGACTCTGGAAACACCATATATTTT
TRBJ1-2 | TRBV7-9 | . | TRBD1 | CASSLLYRDRALANYGYTF | TGTGCCAGCAGCTTGCTTTACCGGGACAGGGCCCTAGCTAACTATGGCTACACCTTC
TRBJ2-1 | TRBV6-6 | . | . | CASKSRVYNEQFF | TGTGCCAGCAAATCTAGAGTCTACAATGAGCAGTTCTTC
TRBJ1-1 | TRBV3-1/TRBV3-2 | . | . | CASSQARDTEAFF | TGTGCCAGCAGCCAAGCCCGGGACACTGAAGCTTTCTTT
TRBJ2-3 | TRBV5-1 | . | . | CASSLDPGDGSTDTQYF | TGCGCCAGCAGCTTGGATCCCGGAGATGGGAGCACAGATACGCAGTATTTT
TRBJ1-1 | TRBV10-2 | . | . | CASSTGTNTEAFF | TGCGCCAGCAGTACGGGTACGAACACTGAAGCTTTCTTT
TRBJ1-5 | TRBV7-8 | . | . | CASSLAGGTQPQHF | TGTGCCAGCAGCTTAGCGGGAGGCACTCAGCCCCAGCATTTT
TRBJ1-1 | TRBV4-3 | . | . | CASSQGTVNTEAFF | TGCGCCAGCAGCCAAGGGACAGTGAACACTGAAGCTTTCTTT
TRBJ2-2 | TRBV7-2 | . | . | CASSLTTGELFF | TGTGCCAGCAGCTTAACTACGGGGGAGCTGTTTTTT
TRBJ1-2 | TRBV7-9 | . | TRBD1 | CASSLLTGQSGYTF | TGTGCCAGCAGCTTATTGACAGGGCAAAGTGGCTACACCTTC
TRBJ1-1 | TRBV7-9 | . | . | CASSLARGGNTEAFF | TGTGCCAGCAGCTTAGCGCGAGGGGGGAACACTGAAGCTTTCTTT
TRBJ1-1 | TRBV1 | . | . | CTSSGGQMNTEAFF | TGCACCAGCAGCGGGGGACAGATGAACACTGAAGCTTTCTTT
TRBJ1-3 | TRBV3-1/TRBV3-2 | once | . | CASSQDRGISGNTIYF | TGTGCCAGCAGCCAAGATCGCGGGATCTCTGGAAACACCATATATTTT